This TCR beta chain was identified in a study of CD4 T cells in relation to SARS-CoV-2 and coronaviruses. Across the study: PBMCs were cultured with antigen for roughly 10 days before TCR beta sequencing. Regarding the study as a whole: Crossreactive clones expanded significantly less to SARS-CoV-2 than monoreactive clones.

Clones were sequenced by immunoSEQ multiplex PCR, and TCRdb holds only the in-frame ones, with some missing. The sample has 25,000 to 30,000 clones, 65% to 80% seen once. From germline, CDR1 is SNHLY and CDR2 FYNNEI. This CDR3 has 14 residues. Trimming removed 6 bases from V and 4 bases from J, with 15 bases in between. On this clone itself: Its antigen is not identified.

CD4+ T cells from unexposed donors were obtained before the COVID-19 pandemic (2011-2018). After around nine days of culture, CD4+ T cells were isolated. Unexposed-donor CD4+ T cells were probed with SARS-CoV-2 S/N and four cold-coronavirus spikes, cells permitting. The clonotype originates from a human donor in good health. This chain joins TRBV2 and TRBJ1-1; TRBD1 is a possible D gene (5 bases). Material for sequencing was CD4+ T cells from PBMCs, cultured in vitro. The CDR3 region is CASRNQGVPTEAFF. The CDR3 bases are TGTGCCAGCAGGAACCAGGGTGTCCCCACTGAAGCTTTCTTT.